A selection of T cell receptor beta chains follows, all from one sample in a study of cytomegalovirus exposure and HLA in healthy donors. The data were produced by immunoSEQ multiplex PCR, yet TCRdb's version contains in-frame clones alone and is incomplete. The table has 100,000 to 150,000 clones, roughly a tenth seen once; the top ten hold 3.5% to 5%. Sequenced input: PBMCs. Source of these receptors: a woman aged 18-29 years in good health and CMV-seropositive. CDR3s include the opening cysteine and the closing phenylalanine or tryptophan. A D gene is named only where the DNA matches it firmly. Clone size is given for some rows only: seen once, a few or many times, or a class if the clone is expanded.

D gene: .
clone size: .
V gene: TRBV11-3
J gene: TRBJ2-5
CDR3 protein: CASSLVSGGQETQYF
CDR3 DNA: TGTGCCAGCAGCTTAGTTTCCGGGGGACAAGAGACCCAGTACTTC

D gene: TRBD1
clone size: few
V gene: TRBV28
J gene: TRBJ1-2
CDR3 protein: CASSLTGAYGYTF
CDR3 DNA: TGTGCCAGCAGTTTAACAGGGGCCTATGGCTACACCTTC

D gene: .
clone size: .
V gene: TRBV7-7
J gene: TRBJ2-5
CDR3 protein: CASSLGRGEETQYF
CDR3 DNA: TGTGCTAGCAGCTTAGGCAGGGGGGAAGAGACCCAGTACTTC

D gene: TRBD1
clone size: .
V gene: TRBV25-1
J gene: TRBJ1-1
CDR3 protein: CASSGRTGDTEAFF
CDR3 DNA: TGTGCCAGCAGTGGCCGGACAGGGGATACTGAAGCTTTCTTT

D gene: TRBD1
clone size: .
V gene: TRBV30
J gene: TRBJ1-2
CDR3 protein: CAWSVAGGGIGYTF
CDR3 DNA: TGTGCCTGGAGTGTCGCAGGGGGCGGAATTGGCTACACCTTC

D gene: TRBD1
clone size: .
V gene: TRBV25-1
J gene: TRBJ1-1
CDR3 protein: CASRGTGRLQAFF
CDR3 DNA: TGTGCCAGCAGGGGGACAGGGAGGCTTCAAGCTTTCTTT

D gene: TRBD2
clone size: few
V gene: TRBV5-1
J gene: TRBJ2-3
CDR3 protein: CASRILAGVDTQYF
CDR3 DNA: TGCGCCAGCAGAATACTAGCGGGAGTAGATACGCAGTATTTT

D gene: TRBD2
clone size: .
V gene: TRBV11-2
J gene: TRBJ2-7
CDR3 protein: CASSRLASGPSYEQYF
CDR3 DNA: TGTGCCAGCAGCAGACTTGCTAGCGGACCCTCCTACGAGCAGTACTTC

D gene: TRBD1
clone size: .
V gene: TRBV19
J gene: TRBJ1-5
CDR3 protein: CASSIDTGGNQPQHF
CDR3 DNA: TGTGCCAGTAGTATAGATACAGGGGGCAATCAGCCCCAGCATTTT

D gene: TRBD2
clone size: .
V gene: TRBV29-1
J gene: TRBJ2-1
CDR3 protein: CSVSGRAYNEQFF
CDR3 DNA: TGCAGCGTTAGCGGGAGGGCCTACAATGAGCAGTTCTTC

D gene: TRBD2
clone size: few
V gene: TRBV4-1
J gene: TRBJ2-1
CDR3 protein: CASSQAGAGGSGEQFF
CDR3 DNA: TGCGCCAGCAGCCAAGCGGGGGCGGGAGGATCGGGTGAGCAGTTCTTC

D gene: .
clone size: few
V gene: TRBV2
J gene: TRBJ2-7
CDR3 protein: CASSERPPGNEQYF
CDR3 DNA: TGTGCCAGCAGTGAAAGGCCCCCAGGGAACGAGCAGTACTTC

D gene: .
clone size: .
V gene: TRBV5-1
J gene: TRBJ2-1
CDR3 protein: CASSTQINSYNEQFF
CDR3 DNA: TGCGCCAGCAGCACCCAGATAAACTCCTACAATGAGCAGTTCTTC

D gene: .
clone size: .
V gene: TRBV11-2
J gene: TRBJ2-1
CDR3 protein: CASSLVGPGVQFF
CDR3 DNA: TGTGCCAGCAGCTTAGTGGGGCCAGGGGTGCAGTTCTTC

D gene: TRBD1
clone size: few
V gene: TRBV6-5
J gene: TRBJ2-2
CDR3 protein: CASSYQGVRTGELFF
CDR3 DNA: TGTGCCAGCAGTTACCAGGGGGTACGGACCGGGGAGCTGTTTTTT

D gene: .
clone size: few
V gene: TRBV7-2
J gene: TRBJ2-2
CDR3 protein: CASSSSGELFF
CDR3 DNA: TGTGCCAGCAGCTCTTCCGGGGAGCTGTTTTTT

D gene: .
clone size: .
V gene: TRBV5-4
J gene: TRBJ1-1
CDR3 protein: CASSLVEHNTEAFF
CDR3 DNA: TGTGCCAGCAGCTTGGTTGAACATAACACTGAAGCTTTCTTT